This TCR beta chain emerged from a study of T cell responses to AZD1222 COVID-19 vaccine. Trimming took off 2 bases at V and 7 bases at J, with 24 bases between the two ends. Per the germline V gene, CDR1 is SGHVS and CDR2 is FNYEAQ. The CDR3 extends over 17 amino acids. Study observations and caveats: AZD1222 recipients seropositive at baseline numbered only six or seven. Elevations in Spike-specific TCR breadth and depth followed administration of two AZD1222 doses. Females made up more of the donors, who were largely white British, and clonal diversity may have come out too low. No repertoire was sampled before or during the peak T cell response, only after it.

On this clone itself: Its antigen is not identified.

The data were produced by immunoSEQ multiplex PCR, yet TCRdb's version contains in-frame clones alone and is incomplete. The table includes under 150,000 clones, roughly 91% detected once. The chain is built from TRBV7-6 and TRBJ2-7; D might be TRBD1 (6 bases). Sequenced here: peripheral blood, sampled on day 0 of AZD1222 vaccination. The TCR sequence derives from an adult in good health. The CDR3, as DNA: TGTGCCAGCAGCTTATACCCCCCCCCGAAACGTCAGGGGGAGCAGTACTTC. Its translation: CASSLYPPPKRQGEQYF.